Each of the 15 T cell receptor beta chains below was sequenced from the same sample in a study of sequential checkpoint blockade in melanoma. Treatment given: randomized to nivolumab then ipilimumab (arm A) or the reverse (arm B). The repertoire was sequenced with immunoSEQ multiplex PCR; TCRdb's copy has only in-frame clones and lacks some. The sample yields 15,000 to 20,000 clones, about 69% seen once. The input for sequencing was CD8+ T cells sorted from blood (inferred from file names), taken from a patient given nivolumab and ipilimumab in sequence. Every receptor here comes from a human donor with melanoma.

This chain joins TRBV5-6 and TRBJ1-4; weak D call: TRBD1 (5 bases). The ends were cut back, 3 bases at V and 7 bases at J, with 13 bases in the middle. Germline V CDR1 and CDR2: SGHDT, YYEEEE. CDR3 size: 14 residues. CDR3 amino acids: CASSSQWGGEKLFF. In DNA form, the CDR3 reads TGTGCCAGCAGCTCTCAATGGGGGGGTGAAAAACTGTTTTTT. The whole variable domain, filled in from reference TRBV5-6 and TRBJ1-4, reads DAGVTQSPTHLIKTRGQQVTLRCSPKSGHDTVSWYQQALGQGPQFIFQYYEEEERQRGNFPDRFSGHQFPNYSSELNVNALLLGDSALYLCASSSQWGGEKLFFGSGTQLSVL.

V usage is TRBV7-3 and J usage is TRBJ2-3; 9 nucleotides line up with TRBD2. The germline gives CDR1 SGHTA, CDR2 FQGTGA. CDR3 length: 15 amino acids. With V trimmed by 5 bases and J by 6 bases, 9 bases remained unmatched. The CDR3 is CASSALAGVPDTQYF. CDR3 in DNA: TGTGCCAGCAGCGCTTTAGCGGGAGTGCCGGATACGCAGTATTTT.

CDR3 coding DNA: TGTGCCGCTGCTCGGGCTAGCGGAGATACGCAGTATTTT. It encodes CAAARASGDTQYF. This chain links TRBV7-9 with TRBJ2-3; 7 bases are a match to TRBD2. Germline CDR1 and CDR2: SEHNR and FQNEAQ (reference sequence). The CDR3 is 13 amino acids. V dropped 11 bases and J dropped 5; count of bases not matched to a gene: 10.

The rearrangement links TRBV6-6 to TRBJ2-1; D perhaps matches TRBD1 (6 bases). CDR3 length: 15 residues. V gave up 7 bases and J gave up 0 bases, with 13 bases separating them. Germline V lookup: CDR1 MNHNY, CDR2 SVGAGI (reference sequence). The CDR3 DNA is TGTGCCAGCATTCTCGACAGGAGCTCCTACAATGAGCAGTTCTTC. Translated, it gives CASILDRSSYNEQFF.

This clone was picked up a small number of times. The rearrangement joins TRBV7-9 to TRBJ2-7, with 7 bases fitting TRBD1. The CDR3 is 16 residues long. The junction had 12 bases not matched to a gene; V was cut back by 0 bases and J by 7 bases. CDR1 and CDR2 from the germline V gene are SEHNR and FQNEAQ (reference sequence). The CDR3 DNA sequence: TGTGCCAGCAGCTTAGCGATCGGCCCAGGGGGAGCTGAGCAGTACTTC. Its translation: CASSLAIGPGGAEQYF.

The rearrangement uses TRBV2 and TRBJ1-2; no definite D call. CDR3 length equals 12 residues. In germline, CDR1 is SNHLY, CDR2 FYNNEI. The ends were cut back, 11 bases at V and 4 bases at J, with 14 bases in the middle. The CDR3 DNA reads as TGTGCCCGAGAGAAGGAGATCTATGGCTACACCTTC. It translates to CAREKEIYGYTF.

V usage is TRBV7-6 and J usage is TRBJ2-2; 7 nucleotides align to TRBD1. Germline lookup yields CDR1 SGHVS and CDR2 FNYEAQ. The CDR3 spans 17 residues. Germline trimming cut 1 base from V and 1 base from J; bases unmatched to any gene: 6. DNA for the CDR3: TGTGCCAGCAGCTTAGAGTCGGCAGGGGGGAACACCGGGGAGCTGTTTTTT. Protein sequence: CASSLESAGGNTGELFF.

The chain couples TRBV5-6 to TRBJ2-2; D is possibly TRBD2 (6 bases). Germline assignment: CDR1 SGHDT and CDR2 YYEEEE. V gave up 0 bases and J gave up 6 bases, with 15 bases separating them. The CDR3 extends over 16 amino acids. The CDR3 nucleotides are TGTGCCAGCAGCTTGGGGGCAGCCCAGCGGGCCGGGGAGCTGTTTTTT. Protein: CASSLGAAQRAGELFF. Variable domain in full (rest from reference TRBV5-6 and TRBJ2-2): DAGVTQSPTHLIKTRGQQVTLRCSPKSGHDTVSWYQQALGQGPQFIFQYYEEEERQRGNFPDRFSGHQFPNYSSELNVNALLLGDSALYLCASSLGAAQRAGELFFGEGSRLTVL.

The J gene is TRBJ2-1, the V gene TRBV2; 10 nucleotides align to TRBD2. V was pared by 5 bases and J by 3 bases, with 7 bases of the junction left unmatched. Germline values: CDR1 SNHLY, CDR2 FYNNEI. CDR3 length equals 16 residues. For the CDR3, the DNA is TGTGCCAGCAGTCCCTTAGCGGGAGGCGTCTACAATGAGCAGTTCTTC. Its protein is CASSPLAGGVYNEQFF. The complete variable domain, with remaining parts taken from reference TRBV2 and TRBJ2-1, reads EPEVTQTPSHQVTQMGQEVILRCVPISNHLYFYWYRQILGQKVEFLVSFYNNEISEKSEIFDDQFSVERPDGSNFTLKIRSTKLEDSAMYFCASSPLAGGVYNEQFFGPGTRLTVL.

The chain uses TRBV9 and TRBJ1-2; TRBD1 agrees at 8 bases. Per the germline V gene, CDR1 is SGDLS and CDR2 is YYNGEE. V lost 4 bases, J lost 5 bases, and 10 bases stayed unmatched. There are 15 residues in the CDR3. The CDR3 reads CASSLDGQGRYGYTF. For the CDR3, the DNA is TGTGCCAGCAGCCTGGATGGACAGGGTCGGTATGGCTACACCTTC.

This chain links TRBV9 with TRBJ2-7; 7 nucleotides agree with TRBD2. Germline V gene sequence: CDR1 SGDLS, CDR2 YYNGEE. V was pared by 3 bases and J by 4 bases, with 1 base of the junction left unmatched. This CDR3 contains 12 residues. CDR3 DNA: TGTGCCAGCAGCGGGACTAGTTACGAGCAGTACTTC. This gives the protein CASSGTSYEQYF.

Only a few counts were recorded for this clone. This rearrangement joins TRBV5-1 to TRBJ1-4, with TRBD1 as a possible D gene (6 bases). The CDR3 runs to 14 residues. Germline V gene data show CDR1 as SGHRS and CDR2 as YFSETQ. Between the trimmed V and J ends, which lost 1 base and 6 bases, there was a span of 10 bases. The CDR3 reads CASSLSGGYEKLFF. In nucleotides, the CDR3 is TGCGCCAGCAGCTTGTCTGGGGGCTATGAAAAACTGTTTTTT.

The CDR3 bases are TGTGCCAGCAGTAAAACTCGGACAGGGAACACTGAAGCTTTCTTT. Its protein product is CASSKTRTGNTEAFF. The chain combines TRBV9 with TRBJ1-1, with 7 bases aligning to TRBD1. Germline V gene lookup returns CDR1 SGDLS and CDR2 YYNGEE. The V segment lost 5 bases and the J segment 1 base; nucleotides outside the gene matches: 8. The CDR3 has 15 amino acids.

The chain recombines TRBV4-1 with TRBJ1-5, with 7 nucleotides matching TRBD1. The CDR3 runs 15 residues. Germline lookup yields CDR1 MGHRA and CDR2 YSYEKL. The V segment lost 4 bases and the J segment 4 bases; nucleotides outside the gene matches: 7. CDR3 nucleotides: TGCGCCAGCAGCCCAGCGCAGACAGGGAATCAGCCCCAGCATTTT. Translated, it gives CASSPAQTGNQPQHF.

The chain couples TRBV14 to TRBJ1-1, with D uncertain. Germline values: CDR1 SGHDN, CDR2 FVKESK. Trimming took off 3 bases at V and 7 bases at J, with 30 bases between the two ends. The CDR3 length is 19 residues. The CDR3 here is CASSQSLSLYPRPPVEAFF. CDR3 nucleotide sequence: TGTGCCAGCAGCCAGAGCCTATCCCTTTACCCGAGGCCGCCGGTTGAAGCTTTCTTT.